A single sample is the source of the 7 T cell receptor beta chains below, sequenced in a study of cytomegalovirus exposure and HLA in healthy donors. Vbeta (60) and Jbeta (13) primers were used in the PCR. Assay used: immunoSEQ multiplex PCR; TCRdb lists only in-frame clones, some missing. This repertoire shows around 190,000 clones, more than 85% found once; its top ten account for 1.5% to 2%. Sequencing was done on a sample of PBMCs. Receptors were obtained from a woman aged 18 to 35 in good health and CMV-seronegative.

The gene calls are TRBV6-1 and TRBJ1-1; unclear D gene. Germline V gives CDR1 MNHNS, CDR2 SASEGT. CDR3 size: 14 residues. V was shortened by 1 base and J by 6 bases, with 12 bases between the two germline ends. The chain's CDR3 is CASSEVGPRAEAFF. The CDR3 DNA reads as TGTGCCAGCAGTGAAGTCGGCCCCCGGGCTGAAGCTTTCTTT.

The rearrangement links TRBV11-1 to TRBJ1-1; D is perhaps TRBD1 (5 bases). The germline gives CDR1 SGHAT, CDR2 FQDESV (reference sequence). The CDR3 is 15 amino acids. V gave up 1 base and J gave up 1 base, with 10 bases separating them. CDR3 sequence: CASSLGGRRNTEAFF. The CDR3 nucleotides are TGTGCCAGCAGCTTAGGGGGCAGGCGGAACACTGAAGCTTTCTTT.

The chain employs TRBV19 and TRBJ1-2; maybe TRBD1 (5 bases). From germline, CDR1 is LNHDA and CDR2 SQIVND (reference sequence). V dropped 3 bases and J dropped 3 bases, with 8 bases sitting between them. This CDR3 has 13 amino acids. CDR3 bases: TGTGCCAGTAGTATCTGGGGGGACTATGGCTACACCTTC. Protein sequence: CASSIWGDYGYTF.

The chain recombines TRBV5-4 with TRBJ1-4; weak D call: TRBD1 (6 bases). The V and J ends lost 4 bases and 7 bases respectively, with 17 bases between them. Germline-derived CDR1 and CDR2 are SGHNT and YYREEE (reference sequence). The CDR3 is 15 amino acids. This CDR3 is CASSPGGGYGEKLFF. CDR3 DNA sequence: TGTGCCAGCAGCCCGGGGGGGGGCTACGGTGAAAAACTGTTTTTT.

The V and J genes are TRBV2 and TRBJ2-7; possibly TRBD1 for D (5 bases). Germline lookup yields CDR1 SNHLY and CDR2 FYNNEI. The V and J ends lost 6 bases and 2 bases respectively, with 14 bases between them. The CDR3 contains 14 residues. CDR3 region: CASRPNKGPYEQYF. CDR3 bases: TGTGCCAGCAGACCGAATAAGGGGCCCTACGAGCAGTACTTC.

V and J are TRBV4-2 and TRBJ2-2; D is uncertain. The germline V and J ends were trimmed by 1 base and 1 base, with 7 bases remaining between them. Germline V gene sequence: CDR1 LGHNA, CDR2 YNFKEQ. The CDR3 runs to 15 residues. The CDR3 DNA reads TGTGCCAGCAGCCAAGGTCGGTTGAACACCGGGGAGCTGTTTTTT. Amino acid sequence: CASSQGRLNTGELFF.

The J gene is TRBJ2-2, the V gene TRBV9, with 14 bases that match TRBD2. Germline V gene sequence: CDR1 SGDLS, CDR2 YYNGEE. This CDR3 has 18 amino acids. Trimming removed 2 bases from V and 4 bases from J; junction bases left unmatched: 7. This CDR3 reads CASSVGPGTSGSTGELFF. In DNA, the CDR3 is TGTGCCAGCAGCGTCGGCCCCGGGACTAGCGGGAGCACCGGGGAGCTGTTTTTT.